This T cell receptor (beta chain) was documented in a study of beta chain features in type 1 diabetes. Turning to the study itself: Similarity in age, gender and cell yields was seen between patients and healthy donors. Across every sample, around 110,000,000 sorted cells were examined in total.

What was sequenced were expressed TCRB transcripts, since all of the isolated RNA had been reverse transcribed. The table came from immunoSEQ multiplex PCR; TCRdb's copy has only in-frame clones and leaves some out. The sample records 390,000 or so clones, approximately 15% being singletons. V lost 5 bases and J 3 bases, leaving 11 bases between the germline ends. The CDR3 runs 15 residues. Germline values: CDR1 LGHNA, CDR2 YSLEER. To note about this clone: Its antigen is as yet unknown.

Study-level findings and limits: TCRB repertoires of naive, central memory and Treg cells appeared more similar among patients than among healthy donors. PCR, the amplification step, might favor shorter templates, equally in patients and controls.

Source material: naive CD4+ T cells from blood. The rearrangement joins TRBV4-3 to TRBJ2-6; D not resolved. The receptor was isolated from a man aged 30 to 39 in good health. CDR3 residues: CASSSRSGGANVLTF. As DNA, the CDR3 is TGCGCCAGCAGCTCCCGCTCAGGTGGGGCCAACGTCCTGACTTTC.